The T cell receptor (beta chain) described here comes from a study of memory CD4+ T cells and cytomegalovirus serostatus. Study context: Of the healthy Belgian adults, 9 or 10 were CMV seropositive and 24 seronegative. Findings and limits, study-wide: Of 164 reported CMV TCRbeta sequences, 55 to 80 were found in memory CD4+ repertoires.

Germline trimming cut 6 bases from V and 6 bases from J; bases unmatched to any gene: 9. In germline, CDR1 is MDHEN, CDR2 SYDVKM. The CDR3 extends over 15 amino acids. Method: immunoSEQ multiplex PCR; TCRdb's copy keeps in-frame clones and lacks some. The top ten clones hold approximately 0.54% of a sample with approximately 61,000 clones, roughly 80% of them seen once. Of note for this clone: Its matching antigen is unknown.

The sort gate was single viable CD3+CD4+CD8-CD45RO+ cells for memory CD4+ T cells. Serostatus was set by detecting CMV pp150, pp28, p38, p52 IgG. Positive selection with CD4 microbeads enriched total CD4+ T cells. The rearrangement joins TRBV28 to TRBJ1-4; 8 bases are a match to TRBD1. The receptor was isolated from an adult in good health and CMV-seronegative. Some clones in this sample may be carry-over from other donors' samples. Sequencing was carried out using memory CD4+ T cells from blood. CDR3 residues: CASSQGDRWYEKLFF. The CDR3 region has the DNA TGTGCCAGCAGCCAAGGGGACAGGTGGTATGAAAAACTGTTTTTT.